Sequencing of this TCR beta chain was carried out in a study of shared clonotypes between healthy human individuals. From germline, CDR1 is SGHNT and CDR2 YYREEE (reference sequence). CDR3 length: 14 amino acids. Trimming took off 5 bases at V and 7 bases at J, with 19 bases between the two ends. Sequencing used immunoSEQ multiplex PCR; TCRdb keeps in-frame clones, though not all of them. In the table there are millions of clones, just over 90% of which are singletons. The rearrangement uses TRBV5-4 and TRBJ2-7, with a weak D call TRBD2 (6 bases). Sample: naive CD4+ T cells sorted from blood. Indicated subset: CD45RA+ positively selected. This clonotype was sampled from a man younger than 30 in good health. CDR3 sequence (DNA): TGTGCCAGCAGTCCTACGGGGGAAATCAAAGAGCAGTACTTC. This codes for CASSPTGEIKEQYF.